Listed here are 20 T cell receptor beta chains from one sample, sequenced in a study of T cells in Graves' hyperthyroidism and ophthalmopathy. Amplified TCR beta CDR3 regions came from RNA transcripts. In the first-round RT-PCR of the TCR CDR3, the HTBI primer set was used. TCRdb reprocessed the multiplex PCR reads via MiXCR and lists one record per CDR3 protein. Of about 250,000 distinct CDR3 sequences listed, about 24% are singletons. Sequenced input: blood. The receptors derive from a middle-aged woman with Graves' ophthalmopathy.

This clonotype was seen at least ten times. The chain recombines TRBV29-1 with TRBJ2-2, with D unclear. V was clipped by 5 bases and J by 0 bases, with 10 bases between them. CDR1 is SQVTM, CDR2 ANQGSEA, per germline. The CDR3 is 14 amino acids. CDR3: CSVIFNANTGELFF. CDR3 bases: TGCAGCGTTATATTCAACGCGAACACCGGGGAGCTGTTTTTT.

This clonotype was observed a handful of times. This rearrangement joins TRBV6-1 to TRBJ2-7; possible D gene TRBD2, 6 bases. Looked up from germline, CDR1 is MNHNS and CDR2 is SASEGT. The CDR3 contains 12 residues. The ends were cut back, 5 bases at V and 5 bases at J, with 10 bases in the middle. The CDR3 nucleotides are TGTGCCAGCAGTCGCGGGGTCGACGAGCAGTACTTC. It encodes CASSRGVDEQYF.

There are many counts of this clonotype. This chain links TRBV19 with TRBJ1-3; TRBD1 agrees at 9 bases. Losses at the gene ends were 6 bases for V and 2 bases for J; bases not matched to a gene: 8. The CDR3 runs 16 residues. Germline V gene sequence: CDR1 LNHDA, CDR2 SQIVND (reference sequence). DNA for the CDR3: TGTGCCAGTAGCCAACAGGGGGCGGCTGCTGGAAACACCATATATTTT. Its translation is CASSQQGAAAGNTIYF.

This clonotype occurred many times. The V gene is TRBV30, the J gene TRBJ1-1, with D maybe TRBD1 (6 bases). Germline V gene sequence: CDR1 GTSNPN, CDR2 SVGIG (reference sequence). Trimming took 2 bases from V and 1 from J, leaving 8 bases between them. The CDR3 loop spans 13 amino acids. The CDR3 sequence: CAWSIQGNTEAFF. Here the CDR3 DNA reads TGTGCCTGGAGTATACAGGGGAACACTGAAGCTTTCTTT.

This clonotype appeared many times. This chain joins TRBV2 and TRBJ2-7, with D possibly called TRBD1 or TRBD2 (5 bases each). The CDR3 spans 13 residues. CDR1 SNHLY and CDR2 FYNNEI come from the germline V gene. V was clipped by 7 bases and J by 1 base, with 11 bases between them. Written as DNA, the CDR3 is TGTGCCAGCAACCGGGGCGAATCCTACGAGCAGTACTTC. It is translated as CASNRGESYEQYF.

The CDR3 nucleotides are TGCAGTGCCAGGGGGGTGGATCAGCCCCAGCATTTT. This translates into CSARGVDQPQHF. V is TRBV20-1 and J is TRBJ1-5; 7 bases fit TRBD1. The CDR3 runs 12 residues. CDR1 DFQATT and CDR2 SNEGSKA come from the germline V gene (reference sequence). V gave up 6 bases and J gave up 5 bases; unmatched junction bases: 4.

Ten or more counts support this clonotype. V and J are TRBV5-1 and TRBJ2-5; D call uncertain. The V end was cut by 4 bases, the J end by 1 base, with 11 bases between. CDR3 size: 14 residues. Germline V lookup: CDR1 SGHRS, CDR2 YFSETQ. CDR3 protein: CASSPTHPQETQYF. The CDR3 nucleotides read TGCGCCAGCAGCCCAACCCACCCCCAAGAGACCCAGTACTTC.

As regards this clonotype: The conserved phenylalanine or tryptophan is not found at the CDR3 terminus, so this likely reflects a read error. The limits of the CDR3 on the DNA are not certain, so only TCRdb's listed CDR3 is given. The chain links TRBV11-3 to TRBJ2-7; TRBD2, as called in the table, went unchecked against the DNA. The CDR3 is 9 residues long, ends included. CDR1 and CDR2 from the germline V gene are SGHNT and YENEEA. This CDR3 is CASSSTSAG.

The chain is built from TRBV11-2 and TRBJ1-5; the match to TRBD1 covers 11 bases. From germline, CDR1 is SGHAT and CDR2 FQNNGV. The CDR3 contains 17 residues. J gave up 7 bases and V 5 bases, and 13 bases lay outside the gene matches. The CDR3 spells CASSHTGTGGIRQPQHF. The CDR3 nucleotides read TGTGCCAGCAGCCATACCGGGACAGGGGGAATTAGGCAGCCCCAGCATTTT. The variable domain in full, completed from reference TRBV11-2 and TRBJ1-5, reads EAGVAQSPRYKIIEKRQSVAFWCNPISGHATLYWYQQILGQGPKLLIQFQNNGVVDDSQLPKDRFSAERLKGVDSTLKIQPAKLEDSAVYLCASSHTGTGGIRQPQHFGDGTRLSIL.

This clonotype was observed once. This chain connects TRBV6-5 to TRBJ1-1, with unresolved D. This CDR3 has 15 residues. The germline V and J ends were trimmed by 0 bases and 1 base, with 9 bases remaining between them. CDR1 and CDR2 (germline): MNHEY, SVGAGI. The CDR3 bases are TGTGCCAGCAGTTACTCGAGCCTGGGGAACACTGAAGCTTTCTTT. It translates to CASSYSSLGNTEAFF.

The CDR3 nucleotides are TGTGCCAGCAGTTCAGTGGGAGTGGAGACCCAGTACTTC. Translated, it gives CASSSVGVETQYF. The rearrangement uses TRBV27 and TRBJ2-5; possible D gene TRBD2, 5 bases. CDR3 length: 13 residues. V lost 4 bases and J lost 5, with 11 bases in between. Germline assignment: CDR1 MNHEY and CDR2 SMNVEV (reference sequence).

This clonotype was counted many times. J is TRBJ2-7 and V is TRBV11-1; 7 bases match TRBD1. The germline V gene encodes CDR1 SGHAT and CDR2 FQDESV (reference sequence). This CDR3 has 16 residues. The trim removed 1 base at V and 1 base at J, leaving 7 bases unmatched. CDR3 region: CASSLGSQGQSYEQYF. CDR3 in DNA: TGTGCCAGCAGCTTAGGGTCACAGGGGCAGTCCTACGAGCAGTACTTC.

This chain joins TRBV11-2 and TRBJ2-2; D perhaps matches TRBD2 (6 bases). CDR3 length: 16 residues. Germline V gene sequence: CDR1 SGHAT, CDR2 FQNNGV. V was cut by 0 bases and J by 5 bases, with 13 bases left in between. This CDR3 is CASSLDAGKRTGELFF. DNA of the CDR3: TGTGCCAGCAGCTTAGACGCGGGGAAGAGAACCGGGGAGCTGTTTTTT.

This clonotype has ten or more counts. V usage is TRBV6-1 and J usage is TRBJ1-2, with unresolved D. Germline V gene lookup returns CDR1 MNHNS and CDR2 SASEGT. The CDR3 is 14 residues long. Trimming cost V 6 bases and J 8 bases, with 19 bases left between them. CDR3 protein: CASREGVPLGGYTF. The CDR3 DNA reads TGTGCCAGCAGGGAGGGAGTCCCCTTAGGGGGCTACACCTTC.

This clonotype was counted many times. The chain carries TRBV3-1 and TRBJ2-7, with TRBD1 matching over 7 bases. V shed 1 base, J shed 1 base, and the junction held 4 bases outside the gene matches. The germline V gene has CDR1 LGHDT and CDR2 YNNKEL (reference sequence). This CDR3 has 15 amino acids. This CDR3 reads CASSQVRQGSYEQYF. The CDR3 DNA reads TGTGCCAGCAGCCAAGTTCGACAGGGATCCTACGAGCAGTACTTC.

This clonotype was counted many times. The chain combines TRBV7-8 with TRBJ2-7, with D possibly TRBD1 on 6 matching bases. Germline CDR1 SGHVS, CDR2 FQNEAQ. The length of the CDR3 is 13 residues. V gave up 5 bases and J gave up 2 bases, with 10 bases separating them. The CDR3 DNA sequence: TGTGCCAGCAGCCGTCGGGACACCTACGAGCAGTACTTC. Its protein is CASSRRDTYEQYF. Combining the CDR3 with reference TRBV7-8 and TRBJ2-7 gives the whole variable domain GAGVSQSPRYKVAKRGQDVALRCDPISGHVSLFWYQQALGQGPEFLTYFQNEAQLDKSGLPSDRFFAERPEGSVSTLKIQRTQQEDSAVYLCASSRRDTYEQYFGPGTRLTVT.

The V gene is TRBV2, the J gene TRBJ2-7, with D perhaps matching TRBD1 (5 bases). V was cut by 1 base and J by 0 bases, with 10 bases left in between. Germline assignment: CDR1 SNHLY and CDR2 FYNNEI. The CDR3 totals 15 residues. The chain's CDR3 is CASSEGQGHSYEQYF. CDR3 in DNA: TGTGCCAGCAGTGAAGGGCAGGGCCACTCCTACGAGCAGTACTTC.

This chain joins TRBV27 and TRBJ1-5; TRBD1 agrees at 8 bases. Germline V gene lookup returns CDR1 MNHEY and CDR2 SMNVEV (reference sequence). V was clipped by 6 bases and J by 0 bases; unmatched bases: 13. The length of the CDR3 is 18 residues. CDR3 sequence reads: CASRLPDRDVYSNQPQHF. The CDR3 region has the DNA TGTGCCAGCAGGCTCCCGGACAGGGACGTCTATAGCAATCAGCCCCAGCATTTT.

This clonotype was counted a single time. CDR3 sequence (DNA): TGTGCCAGCAGACTTTCGGTAGCGGGAGGAGGGGGAGAGACCCAGTACTTC. This gives the protein CASRLSVAGGGGETQYF. This chain connects TRBV28 to TRBJ2-5, with 10 bases matching TRBD2. The V gene end was trimmed by 6 bases and the J gene end by 4 bases; junction bases not matched to a gene: 14. Germline V gene lookup returns CDR1 MDHEN and CDR2 SYDVKM. This CDR3 is 17 amino acids long.

This clonotype was observed many times. The V and J genes are TRBV19 and TRBJ2-7; maybe TRBD1 (6 bases). Germline V gene lookup returns CDR1 LNHDA and CDR2 SQIVND (reference sequence). The CDR3 runs to 15 residues. Trimming pared 0 bases from V and 5 bases from J, leaving 14 bases between. The CDR3 DNA follows: TGTGCCAGTAGTATAGATCCAGGGGTCGAAGACGAGCAGTACTTC. Translation gives CASSIDPGVEDEQYF.